The present T cell receptor (beta chain) was sequenced within a study of beta chain features in type 1 diabetes. Study as a whole: Patients shared similar age, gender and cell yields with healthy donors. Study-level points and caveats: Researchers report that Type 1 diabetes patients had moderately but significantly shorter TCRB CDR3s across all four CD4+ subsets. In these data, an HLA type influence on TCRB rearrangement remained unresolved.

Concerning this clone itself: Its target is not known.

CD4+ cells of the naive, central memory, regulatory and stem cell-like memory types were sorted via CD45RO/CCR7/CD25/CD127/CD95/CD27. The germline CDR1 and CDR2 sequences are SGHRS and YFSETQ. J was trimmed by 4 bases and V by 4 bases; bases with no gene match: 3. The CDR3 sequence is 15 residues long. Expressed TCRB transcripts were sequenced because the isolated RNA had all been reverse transcribed beforehand. Measured with immunoSEQ multiplex PCR; TCRdb has only the in-frame clones, and not every one. The sample includes 400,000 to 550,000 clones, over 10% of them seen just once. The rearrangement joins TRBV5-1 to TRBJ2-1; the match to TRBD2 covers 12 bases. The sequence was obtained from a woman aged 18-29 years in good health. The sample was naive CD4+ T cells from blood. The CDR3 nucleotides are TGCGCCAGCAGCCTGGGGACTAGCGGGTACAATGAGCAGTTCTTC. Protein sequence: CASSLGTSGYNEQFF. Complete variable domain (other parts from reference TRBV5-1 and TRBJ2-1): KAGVTQTPRYLIKTRGQQVTLSCSPISGHRSVSWYQQTPGQGLQFLFEYFSETQRNKGNFPGRFSGRQFSNSRSEMNVSTLELGDSALYLCASSLGTSGYNEQFFGPGTRLTVL.